This TCR beta chain was captured by sequencing in a study of memory CD4+ T cells and cytomegalovirus serostatus. Study-level background: Of the healthy Belgian adults, 8 to 10 were CMV seropositive and 24 seronegative. Study conclusions and caveats: Suggested: most of the CMV-linked TCR signature lies in CD4+ memory cells. Of 150 to 200 reported CMV TCRbeta sequences, around 63 were found in memory CD4+ repertoires.

Assay used: immunoSEQ multiplex PCR; TCRdb lists only in-frame clones, some missing. This sample has roughly 45,000 clones, with just under 80% found just once. Comment on this clone: Its antigen is currently unknown.

This CDR3 spans 13 amino acids. In germline, CDR1 is LNHNV, CDR2 YYDKDF (reference sequence). With V trimmed by 6 bases and J by 1 base, 2 bases remained unmatched. Single viable CD3+CD4+CD8-CD45RO+ cells were sorted as the memory CD4+ T cells. The chain couples TRBV15 to TRBJ2-5, with 7 bases fitting TRBD1. The TCR originated in an adult in good health and CMV-seronegative. Sequences were obtained from memory CD4+ T cells from blood. CDR3 sequence: CATRGQAQETQYF. CDR3 in DNA: TGTGCCACCAGAGGACAGGCCCAAGAGACCCAGTACTTC.